The T cell receptor beta chain under discussion was sequenced for a study of beta chain features in type 1 diabetes. Looking at the study overall: The patient and healthy donor groups were comparable for age, gender and cell yields.

Study results and limitations: For patients, the naive, central memory and Treg TCRB repertoires appeared more alike than for healthy donors. Type 1 diabetes patients had moderately but significantly shorter TCRB CDR3s in all four CD4+ subsets.

Comments on this clone: Its antigen is not known.

Expressed TCRB transcripts got sequenced, as all isolated RNA was reverse transcribed. Using immunoSEQ multiplex PCR, the repertoire was profiled, and TCRdb retains in-frame clones only, with some absent. The table lists 150,000 or so clones, 40% to 55% of them singletons. Germline assignment: CDR1 LNHDA and CDR2 SQIVND (reference sequence). V was trimmed by 2 bases and J by 4 bases, leaving 5 bases between them. This CDR3 is 12 amino acids long. All sorted populations exceeded 95% purity. Sequencing used Tregs from blood. The receptor was isolated from a man aged 18 to 29 in good health. V usage is TRBV19 and J usage is TRBJ1-2; D might be TRBD1 (5 bases). This CDR3 is CASSIQGYGYTF. DNA of the CDR3: TGTGCCAGTAGTATACAGGGCTATGGCTACACCTTC.